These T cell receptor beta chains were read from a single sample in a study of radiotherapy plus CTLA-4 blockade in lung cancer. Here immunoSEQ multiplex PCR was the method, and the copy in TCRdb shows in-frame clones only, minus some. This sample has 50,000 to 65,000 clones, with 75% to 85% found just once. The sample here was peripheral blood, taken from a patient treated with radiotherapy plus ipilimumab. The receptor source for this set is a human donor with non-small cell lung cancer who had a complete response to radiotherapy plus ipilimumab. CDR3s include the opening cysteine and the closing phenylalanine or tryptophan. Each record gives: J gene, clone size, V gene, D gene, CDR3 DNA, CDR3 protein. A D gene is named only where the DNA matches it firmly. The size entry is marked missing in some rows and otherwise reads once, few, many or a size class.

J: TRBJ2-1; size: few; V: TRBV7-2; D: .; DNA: TGTGCCAGCAGCTTTAGTAGCGACACTGAGCAGTTCTTC; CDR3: CASSFSSDTEQFF
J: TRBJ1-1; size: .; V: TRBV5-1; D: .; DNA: TGCGCCAGCAGCTTGTTGGGGAGGAACACTGAAGCTTTCTTT; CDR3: CASSLLGRNTEAFF
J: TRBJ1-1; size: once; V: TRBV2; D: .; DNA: TGTGCCAGCAGTGAAAGGGGGATGAACACTGAAGCTTTCTTT; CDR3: CASSERGMNTEAFF
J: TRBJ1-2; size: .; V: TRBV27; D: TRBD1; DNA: TGTGCCACCAGTCTAGAAGTCCCCAGGGGGCCTCTGGACTATGGCTACACCTTC; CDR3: CATSLEVPRGPLDYGYTF
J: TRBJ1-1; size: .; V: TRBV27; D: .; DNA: TGTGCCAACCCTCAGGGGTGGTGGGTGAACACTGAAGCTTTCTTT; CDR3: CANPQGWWVNTEAFF
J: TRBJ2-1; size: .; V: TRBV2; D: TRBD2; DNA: TGTGCCAGCAGTCTGACCAGCGGGGTGGGTGAGCAGTTCTTC; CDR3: CASSLTSGVGEQFF
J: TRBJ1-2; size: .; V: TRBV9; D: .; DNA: TGTGCCAGCAGCGTAGGTGAGGGAGGCAGTTATGGCTACACCTTC; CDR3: CASSVGEGGSYGYTF
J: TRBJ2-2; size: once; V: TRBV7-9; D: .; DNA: TGTGCCAGCAGCTTAGGTTCCGGCATCGGGACCGGGGAGCTGTTTTTT; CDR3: CASSLGSGIGTGELFF
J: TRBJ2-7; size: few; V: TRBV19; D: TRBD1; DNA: TGTGCCAGTAGATCATCCAGGGGGACAGGGTCCTACGAGCAGTACTTC; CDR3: CASRSSRGTGSYEQYF
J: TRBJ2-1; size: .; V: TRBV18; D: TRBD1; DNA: TGTGCCAGCTCACCACCTGGGACAGCCGACTACAATGAGCAGTTCTTC; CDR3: CASSPPGTADYNEQFF
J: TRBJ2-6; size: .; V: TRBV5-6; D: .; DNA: TGTGCCAGCAGTATGGGCCTTTACCCCTCTGGGGCCAACGTCCTGACTTTC; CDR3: CASSMGLYPSGANVLTF
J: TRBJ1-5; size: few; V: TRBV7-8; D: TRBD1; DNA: TGTGCCAGCAGCGCGGACAGGCTCAAGAGGGATCAGCCCCAGCATTTT; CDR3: CASSADRLKRDQPQHF
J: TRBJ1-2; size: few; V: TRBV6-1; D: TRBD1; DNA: TGTGCCAGCAGTCAGGCAGGGGGGTTTGGCTACACCTTC; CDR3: CASSQAGGFGYTF
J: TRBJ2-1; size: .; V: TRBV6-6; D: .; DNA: TGTGCCAGCAGTTACTCGAATGCCGGACAGTCGCAGTTCTTC; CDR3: CASSYSNAGQSQFF
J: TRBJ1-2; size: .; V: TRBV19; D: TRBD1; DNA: TGTGCCAGTAGTACTGTCGGGACAGGCTATGGCTACACCTTC; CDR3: CASSTVGTGYGYTF
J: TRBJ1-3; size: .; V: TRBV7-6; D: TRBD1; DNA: TGTGCCAGCAGCCCGGACAGGGGGCTGTCTGGAAACACCATATATTTT; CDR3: CASSPDRGLSGNTIYF
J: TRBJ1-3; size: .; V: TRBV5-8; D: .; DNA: TGTGCCAGCAGCTGGACAGTGGCTGGAAACACCATATATTTT; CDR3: CASSWTVAGNTIYF
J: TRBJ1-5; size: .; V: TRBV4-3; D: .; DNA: TGCGCCAGCAGCCAAGACAGGGTTGTCCAGCCCCAGCATTTT; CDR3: CASSQDRVVQPQHF
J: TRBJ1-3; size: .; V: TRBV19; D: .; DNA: TGTGCCAGTAGTCTCCAGTCACAGGGTCGCGGAAACACCATATATTTT; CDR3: CASSLQSQGRGNTIYF
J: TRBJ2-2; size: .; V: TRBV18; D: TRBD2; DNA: TGTGCCAGCTCACCCTCCCTGAAGACGATTGGACTAGCGGCAAACACCGGGGAGCTGTTTTTT; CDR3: CASSPSLKTIGLAANTGELFF
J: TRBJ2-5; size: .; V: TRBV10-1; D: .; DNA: TGCGCCAGCAGTGCGGGACAATTCCAAGAGACCCAGTACTTC; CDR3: CASSAGQFQETQYF
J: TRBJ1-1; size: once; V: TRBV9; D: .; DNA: TGTGCCAGCAGCGTAGGACAGAAGAACACTGAAGCTTTCTTT; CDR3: CASSVGQKNTEAFF
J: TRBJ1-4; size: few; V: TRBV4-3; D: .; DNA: TGCGCCAGCAGCCAGGGGCGGCTGAATGAAAAACTGTTTTTT; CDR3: CASSQGRLNEKLFF
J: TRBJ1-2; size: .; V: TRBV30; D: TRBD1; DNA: TGTGCCTGGAGTTTTGACAGGGATCAAGGCTACACCTTC; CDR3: CAWSFDRDQGYTF
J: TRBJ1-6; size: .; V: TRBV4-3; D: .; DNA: TGCGCCAGCAGCCGCAATATCCAGGCCAATTCACCCCTCCACTTT; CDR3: CASSRNIQANSPLHF
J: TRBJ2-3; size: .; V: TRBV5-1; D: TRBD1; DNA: TGCGCCAGCAGCCTACAGGGGATAACGGGGGATACGCAGTATTTT; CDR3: CASSLQGITGDTQYF
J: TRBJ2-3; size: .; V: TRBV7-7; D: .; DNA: TGTGCTAGCAGCTTAACTACAGGGGGGGCTACGCAGTATTTT; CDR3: CASSLTTGGATQYF
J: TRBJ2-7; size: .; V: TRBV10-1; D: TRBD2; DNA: TGCGCCAGCAGTGAGAATTCCGGGGGGGCCTACGAGCAGTACTTC; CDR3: CASSENSGGAYEQYF
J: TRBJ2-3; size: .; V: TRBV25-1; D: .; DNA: TGTGCCAGCAGGGTTGGCGGTAGCACAGATACGCAGTATTTT; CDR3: CASRVGGSTDTQYF
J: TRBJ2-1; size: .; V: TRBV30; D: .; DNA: TGTGCCTGGGGCCCTCAGGGCCCCAATGACAATGAGCAGTTCTTC; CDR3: CAWGPQGPNDNEQFF
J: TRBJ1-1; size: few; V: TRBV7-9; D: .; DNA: TGTGCCAGCAGCTTAGGGTCGGTGGGCCCTGAAGCTTTCTTT; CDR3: CASSLGSVGPEAFF
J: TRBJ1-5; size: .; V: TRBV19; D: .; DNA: TGTGCCAGTAGATCAAGGCAGGGGACGAATCAGCCCCAGCATTTT; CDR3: CASRSRQGTNQPQHF
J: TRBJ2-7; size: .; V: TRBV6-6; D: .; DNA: TGTGCCAGCAGTTATGGGCAGACAAGTAGCGAGCAGTACTTC; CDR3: CASSYGQTSSEQYF